This TCR beta chain was captured by sequencing in a study of T cell repertoires in cytomegalovirus infection (dated by TCRdb to between 2018 and 2021). Background on the whole study: Because public TCR beta signatures pointed to carriage of CMV infection together with the matching HLA type, the HLA type of each donor mattered for the analysis. General study outcomes and caveats: Carriers of CMV infection plus the relevant HLA type were discriminated by the cumulative frequency of public TCR beta family members in the study cohort and in an independent 352-donor cohort. The ex vivo response was dominated by HLA-C-restricted CMV-specific TCR beta clonotypes, which also provided the single most frequent clonotype in two of eight donors.

Instrument used: Illumina HiSeq 1500. TCRdb passed the public sequencing reads through fastp at Q25 and MiXCR, retaining productive beta sequences. When rows share a CDR3 protein, they turn into one entry using the most common DNA and genes. This sample has about 130,000 distinct CDR3 sequences in its table, and roughly 9% of those were observed once. Over 9% of the sample lies in the top ten. CDR1 is given as LNHDA and CDR2 as SQIVND, both from the germline V gene (reference sequence). The CDR3 starts with the cysteine, ends with the phenylalanine, and has 15 residues. Here the CDR3 DNA is all that survives: 45 bases in frame from base 1. As for this clonotype: It lacks a known antigen. One end of the junction fails to match germline, which may point to a read error.

The TCR comes from a human donor in good health (CMV status not recorded). Some clones in this sample may be carry-over from other donors' samples. Here the chain combines TRBV19 and TRBJ2-5; confidence is insufficient to name the D gene. The sample consisted of PBMCs. The CDR3 amino acid sequence is: CDSSRTGTDQETQYF. The sequenced DNA: TGTGACAGTAGTAGAACCGGAACAGACCAAGAGACCCAGTACTTC.